Each of the 10 T cell receptor beta chains below was sequenced from the same sample in a study of OX40 agonist ivuxolimab in advanced cancers. Using immunoSEQ multiplex PCR, the repertoire was profiled, and TCRdb retains in-frame clones only, with some absent. The sample contains 60,000 to 80,000 clones, nearly 90% of which appear only once. Sequencing was performed on CD4+ or CD8+ T cells sorted from blood, taken in a trial of the OX40 agonist ivuxolimab. The receptors here all came from an adult with an advanced solid tumor such as melanoma, head and neck, liver or kidney cancer.

V and J are TRBV5-6 and TRBJ2-6; D is unresolved. V was shortened by 4 bases and J by 0 bases, with 5 bases between the two germline ends. The CDR3 runs 14 residues. Germline assignment: CDR1 SGHDT and CDR2 YYEEEE. CDR3 sequence reads: CASSPLSGANVLTF. CDR3 DNA sequence: TGTGCCAGCAGCCCACTCTCTGGGGCCAACGTCCTGACTTTC.

The V call is TRBV10-3, the J call TRBJ1-4, with TRBD1 matching over 9 bases. Germline V gene lookup returns CDR1 ENHRY and CDR2 SYGVKD. The CDR3 loop spans 12 amino acids. The CDR3 protein is CASGQGKEKLFF. Here the CDR3 DNA reads TGTGCGTCCGGACAGGGGAAGGAAAAACTGTTTTTT.

Written as DNA, the CDR3 is TGTGCCAGTAGCACCGGGACAGGCTTCTACGAGCAGTACTTC. Protein sequence: CASSTGTGFYEQYF. The chain couples TRBV19 to TRBJ2-7; TRBD1 matches at 8 bases. The CDR3 extends over 14 amino acids. Germline V gene sequence: CDR1 LNHDA, CDR2 SQIVND (reference sequence). With V trimmed by 6 bases and J by 3 bases, 7 bases remained unmatched.

The chain employs TRBV6-5 and TRBJ2-7; TRBD1 might be the D (5 bases). This CDR3 has 14 amino acids. Germline V gives CDR1 MNHEY, CDR2 SVGAGI. V was shortened by 3 bases and J by 3 bases, with 12 bases between the two germline ends. The CDR3 coding sequence is TGTGCCAGCAGTTATTCAGGGTCTTACTACGAGCAGTACTTC. As protein: CASSYSGSYYEQYF.

This clone was seen only a few times. V and J are TRBV5-1 and TRBJ2-3; D is unclear. Per the germline V gene, CDR1 is SGHRS and CDR2 is YFSETQ. This CDR3 region has 15 residues. The V end was cut by 1 base, the J end by 2 bases, with 11 bases between. Here the CDR3 reads CASSLYGGLTDTQYF. The CDR3 DNA reads as TGCGCCAGCAGCTTGTATGGCGGTCTCACAGATACGCAGTATTTT.

The CDR3 loop is CASSTPSGSSTDTQYF. The CDR3 DNA reads as TGTGCCAGCAGCACCCCTAGCGGGTCTAGCACAGATACGCAGTATTTT. The chain recombines TRBV5-4 with TRBJ2-3; TRBD2 agrees at 8 bases. In germline, CDR1 is SGHNT, CDR2 YYREEE (reference sequence). The CDR3 is made up of 16 amino acids. With 4 bases clipped from V and 0 bases from J, the junction kept 7 bases outside the gene matches.

This chain joins TRBV5-1 and TRBJ1-1; D is perhaps TRBD1 (5 bases). This CDR3 is 14 amino acids long. Germline lookup yields CDR1 SGHRS and CDR2 YFSETQ. Deletions cut 1 base from V and 5 bases from J, with 12 bases between. CDR3 in DNA: TGCGCCAGCAGCTTGTTAGGGGTCGAAACTGAAGCTTTCTTT. It is translated as CASSLLGVETEAFF.

This chain uses TRBV2 with TRBJ1-5; 9 bases align to TRBD1. With 6 bases clipped from V and 4 bases from J, the junction kept 7 bases outside the gene matches. The CDR3 loop spans 15 amino acids. Germline loops: CDR1 SNHLY, CDR2 FYNNEI. CDR3 sequence reads: CASRSTGGENQPQHF. The CDR3 DNA is TGTGCCAGCAGATCCACAGGGGGCGAGAATCAGCCCCAGCATTTT. Based on the CDR3 plus reference TRBV2 and TRBJ1-5, the full variable domain is EPEVTQTPSHQVTQMGQEVILRCVPISNHLYFYWYRQILGQKVEFLVSFYNNEISEKSEIFDDQFSVERPDGSNFTLKIRSTKLEDSAMYFCASRSTGGENQPQHFGDGTRLSIL.

The chain carries TRBV5-6 and TRBJ2-3; 8 bases are shared with TRBD1. The germline gives CDR1 SGHDT, CDR2 YYEEEE. The CDR3 is 14 amino acids. The V and J ends lost 6 bases and 6 bases, in that order; junction bases with no gene match: 9. The DNA of the CDR3 is TGTGCCAGCAACCTTCAGGGGGCTACCGATACGCAGTATTTT. Amino acid sequence: CASNLQGATDTQYF.

CDR3 in DNA: TGTGCCAGCAGCTTGAACTTAGGTCAGGGTTACGAGCAGTACTTC. Translating it yields CASSLNLGQGYEQYF. This sequence joins TRBV7-9 and TRBJ2-7; maybe TRBD1 (5 bases). CDR3 length equals 15 residues. The V gene lost 3 bases and the J gene lost 4 bases, with 16 bases spanning the gap. The germline gives CDR1 SEHNR, CDR2 FQNEAQ (reference sequence).